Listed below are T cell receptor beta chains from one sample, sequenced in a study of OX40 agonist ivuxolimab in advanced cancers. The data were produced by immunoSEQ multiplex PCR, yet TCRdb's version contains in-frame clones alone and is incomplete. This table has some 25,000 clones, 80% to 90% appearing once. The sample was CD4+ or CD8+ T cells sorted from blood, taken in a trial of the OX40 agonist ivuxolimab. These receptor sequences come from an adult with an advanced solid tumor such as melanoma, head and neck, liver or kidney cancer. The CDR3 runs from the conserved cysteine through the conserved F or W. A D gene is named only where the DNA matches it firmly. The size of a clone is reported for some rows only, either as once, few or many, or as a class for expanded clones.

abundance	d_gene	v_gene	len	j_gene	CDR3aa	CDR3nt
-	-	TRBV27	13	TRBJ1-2	CASSFGRDRGYTF	TGTGCCAGCAGTTTCGGACGGGATAGAGGCTACACCTTC
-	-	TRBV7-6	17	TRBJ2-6	CASSHRDRISGANVLTF	TGTGCCAGCAGCCACCGGGACCGTATCTCTGGGGCCAACGTCCTGACTTTC
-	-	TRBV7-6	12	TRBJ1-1	CASSGDGGEAFF	TGTGCCAGCAGCGGAGACGGGGGTGAAGCTTTCTTT
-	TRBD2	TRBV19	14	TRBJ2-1	CASSSGLEVNEQFF	TGTGCCAGTAGTTCGGGACTAGAAGTCAATGAGCAGTTCTTC
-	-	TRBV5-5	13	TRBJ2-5	CASSGDNQETQYF	TGTGCCAGCAGCGGCGACAACCAAGAGACCCAGTACTTC
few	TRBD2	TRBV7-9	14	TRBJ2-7	CASSGGLSSYEQYF	TGTGCCAGCTCGGGAGGCCTGAGCTCCTACGAGCAGTACTTC
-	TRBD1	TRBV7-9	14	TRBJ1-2	CASSRQTGVFGYTF	TGTGCCAGCAGCCGACAGACAGGGGTGTTTGGCTACACCTTC
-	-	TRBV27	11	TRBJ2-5	CASSLGETQYF	TGTGCCAGCAGTTTGGGAGAGACCCAGTACTTC
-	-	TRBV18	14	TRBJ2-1	CASSPPVGGDEQFF	TGTGCCAGCTCACCACCGGTGGGGGGAGATGAGCAGTTCTTC
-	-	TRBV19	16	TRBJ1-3	CASSIPVGPAGNTIYF	TGTGCCAGTAGTATCCCGGTCGGACCGGCTGGAAACACCATATATTTT
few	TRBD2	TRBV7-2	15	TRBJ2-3	CASSLSGGALDTQYF	TGTGCCAGCAGCCTTAGCGGGGGGGCCCTAGATACGCAGTATTTT
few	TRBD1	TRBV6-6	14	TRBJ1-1	CASSDRGMGTEAFF	TGTGCCAGCAGCGACAGGGGGATGGGGACTGAAGCTTTCTTT
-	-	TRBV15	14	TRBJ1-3	CATSQRERGNTIYF	TGTGCCACCAGCCAAAGGGAACGTGGGAACACCATATATTTT
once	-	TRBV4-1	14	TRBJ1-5	CASSRGDSNQPQHF	TGCGCCTCCTCCCGGGGGGATAGCAATCAGCCCCAGCATTTT
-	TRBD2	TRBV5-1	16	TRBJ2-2	CASSYGLAGGHGELFF	TGCGCCAGCAGCTACGGACTAGCGGGAGGTCACGGGGAGCTGTTTTTT
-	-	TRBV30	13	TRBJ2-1	CAFSGTLTREQFF	TGTGCCTTCTCCGGGACTCTAACTAGGGAGCAGTTCTTC
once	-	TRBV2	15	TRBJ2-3	CASTEGWRGRDTQYF	TGTGCCAGCACCGAAGGATGGCGGGGGCGAGATACGCAGTATTTT
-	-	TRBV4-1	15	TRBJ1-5	CASSQEGDGGQPQHF	TGCGCCAGCAGCCAAGAGGGAGACGGAGGGCAGCCCCAGCATTTT
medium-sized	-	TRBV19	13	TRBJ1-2	CASNPGSHYGYTF	TGTGCCAGTAATCCAGGGTCCCACTATGGCTACACCTTC
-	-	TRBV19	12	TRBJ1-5	CASSDRNQPQHF	TGTGCCAGTAGTGACAGGAATCAGCCCCAGCATTTT
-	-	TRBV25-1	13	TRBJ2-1	CASSLSSYNEQFF	TGTGCCAGCAGTTTATCTAGCTACAATGAGCAGTTCTTC
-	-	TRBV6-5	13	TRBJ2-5	CASSYPNEETQYF	TGTGCCAGCAGTTACCCAAACGAAGAGACCCAGTACTTC
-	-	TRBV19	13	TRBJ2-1	CASRPGPYNEQFF	TGTGCCAGTAGGCCCGGCCCCTACAATGAGCAGTTCTTC
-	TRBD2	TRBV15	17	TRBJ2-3	CATSRVPGGPGTDTQYF	TGTGCCACCAGCAGAGTGCCGGGGGGGCCTGGCACAGATACGCAGTATTTT
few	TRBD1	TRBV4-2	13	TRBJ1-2	CASSYGTGNGYTF	TGTGCCAGCTCCTACGGGACAGGGAACGGCTACACCTTC
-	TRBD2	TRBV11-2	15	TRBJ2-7	CASSPPLAGQYEQYF	TGTGCCAGCAGCCCCCCGCTAGCGGGACAGTACGAGCAGTACTTC
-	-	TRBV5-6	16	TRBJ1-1	CASSLARSGWGTEAFF	TGTGCCAGCAGCTTGGCCCGGTCAGGGTGGGGCACTGAAGCTTTCTTT
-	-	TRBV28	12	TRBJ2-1	CASSLSANEQFF	TGTGCCAGCAGTTTATCAGCGAATGAGCAGTTCTTC
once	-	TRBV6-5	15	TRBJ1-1	CASSPSGHGSTEAFF	TGTGCCAGCAGCCCCTCCGGCCACGGGAGCACTGAAGCTTTCTTT
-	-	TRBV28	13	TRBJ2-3	CASSPGHTDTQYF	TGTGCCAGCAGCCCCGGACACACAGATACGCAGTATTTT
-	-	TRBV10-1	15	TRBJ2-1	CASSESLDGYNEQFF	TGCGCCAGCAGTGAGTCCCTCGACGGATACAATGAGCAGTTCTTC
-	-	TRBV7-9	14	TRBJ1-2	CASSEGDASYGYTF	TGTGCCAGCAGCGAGGGTGACGCGAGCTATGGCTACACCTTC
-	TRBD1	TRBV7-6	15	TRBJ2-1	CASSLADRVVDEQFF	TGTGCCAGCAGCTTGGCGGACAGGGTGGTCGATGAGCAGTTCTTC
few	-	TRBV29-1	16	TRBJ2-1	CSVEVVAVGLYNEQFF	TGCAGCGTTGAGGTGGTGGCAGTTGGGTTATACAATGAGCAGTTCTTC
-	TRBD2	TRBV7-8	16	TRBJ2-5	CASSLLGGRGRETQYF	TGTGCCAGCAGCTTATTAGGAGGGAGGGGAAGAGAGACCCAGTACTTC
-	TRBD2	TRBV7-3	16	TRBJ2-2	CASSLYSSGGTGELFF	TGTGCCAGCAGCTTATATTCTAGCGGGGGCACCGGGGAGCTGTTTTTT
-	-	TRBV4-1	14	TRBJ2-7	CASSHALLAVEQYF	TGCGCCAGCAGCCATGCCCTCTTAGCGGTCGAGCAGTACTTC
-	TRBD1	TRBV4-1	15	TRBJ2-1	CASSSDRGSYNEQFF	TGCGCCAGCAGCTCCGACAGGGGCTCCTACAATGAGCAGTTCTTC
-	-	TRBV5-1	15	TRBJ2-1	CASSLVGGDYNEQFF	TGCGCCAGCAGCTTGGTTGGGGGCGACTACAATGAGCAGTTCTTC
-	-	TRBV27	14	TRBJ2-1	CASSLSVFRNEQFF	TGTGCCAGCAGTTTATCGGTATTTAGGAATGAGCAGTTCTTC
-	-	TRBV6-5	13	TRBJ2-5	CASSYDIQETQYF	TGTGCCAGCAGTTATGACATCCAAGAGACCCAGTACTTC
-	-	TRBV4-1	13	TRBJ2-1	CASSQSYENEQFF	TGCGCCAGCAGCCAATCTTATGAGAATGAGCAGTTCTTC
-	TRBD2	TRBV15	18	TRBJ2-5	CATSGFPSSGGFQETQYF	TGTGCCACCAGCGGCTTTCCATCTAGCGGGGGGTTTCAAGAGACCCAGTACTTC
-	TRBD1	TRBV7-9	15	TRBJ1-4	CASSLGGRGDEKLFF	TGTGCCAGCAGTTTAGGAGGCAGGGGGGATGAAAAACTGTTTTTT
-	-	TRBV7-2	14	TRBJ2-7	CASSFHGGSYEQYF	TGTGCCAGCAGCTTCCACGGGGGCTCCTACGAGCAGTACTTC
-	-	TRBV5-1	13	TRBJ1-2	CASRHYDGYGYTF	TGCGCCAGCAGACACTACGACGGCTATGGCTACACCTTC